One sample yielded the 2 T cell receptor beta chains listed below, sequenced in a study of T cell repertoires in ileal Crohn's disease. The data were produced by immunoSEQ multiplex PCR, yet TCRdb's version contains in-frame clones alone and is incomplete. Of around 3,100 clones listed, around 88% were seen once; the top ten hold approximately 5%. Time point described: neoterminal ileum biopsy at postoperative endoscopy, about 6 months after surgery. The sample consisted of ileal tissue. The source is an adult with Crohn's disease.

The chain employs TRBV7-8 and TRBJ1-5, with TRBD1 as a possible D gene (6 bases). Germline values: CDR1 SGHVS, CDR2 FQNEAQ. The V and J ends lost 7 bases and 6 bases respectively, with 22 bases between them. This CDR3 is built from 16 residues. The CDR3 sequence: CASTALGTTSSQPQHF. The DNA of the CDR3 is TGTGCCAGCACCGCACTCGGGACAACATCATCTCAGCCCCAGCATTTT.

V is TRBV9 and J is TRBJ1-6, with TRBD1 matching 7 bases. Germline loops: CDR1 SGDLS, CDR2 YYNGEE. V shed 4 bases and J 6 bases; nucleotides not matched to a gene: 4. This CDR3 contains 14 residues. Here the CDR3 reads CASSLTGTNSPLHF. As DNA, the CDR3 is TGTGCCAGCAGCCTGACAGGGACTAATTCACCCCTCCACTTT. The complete variable domain, with remaining parts taken from reference TRBV9 and TRBJ1-6, reads DSGVTQTPKHLITATGQRVTLRCSPRSGDLSVYWYQQSLDQGLQFLIQYYNGEERAKGNILERFSAQQFPDLHSELNLSSLELGDSALYFCASSLTGTNSPLHFGNGTRLTVT.